Below, 10 T cell receptor beta chains from the same sample are listed, as sequenced in a study of response to subunit inactivated influenza vaccine. One entry per CDR3 protein results from TCRdb running MiXCR on the RT-PCR reads. The top ten clones hold 10% of a sample with 530,000 or so distinct CDR3 sequences, about 11% of them seen once. The sample here was PBMCs from blood, taken on the day of vaccination. The origin of the receptors is a man aged 50-60 years who received an inactivated influenza vaccine.

CDR3 DNA sequence: TGTGCCAGCATCAGGGACAGGGTCTCTGGAAACACCATATATTTT. Protein product: CASIRDRVSGNTIYF. The chain couples TRBV11-2 to TRBJ1-3; 9 bases match TRBD1. The CDR3 extends over 15 amino acids. Germline V CDR1 and CDR2: SGHAT, FQNNGV. The junction had 4 bases not matched to a gene; V was cut back by 7 bases and J by 0 bases.

This clonotype was seen only a few times. This chain connects TRBV29-1 to TRBJ2-2; 7 positions agree with TRBD1. Germline loops: CDR1 SQVTM, CDR2 ANQGSEA. CDR3 length equals 15 residues. Trimming at V came to 7 bases and at J to 7 bases, leaving 15 bases not matched to a gene. Here the CDR3 DNA reads TGCAGCGCAGCCCGACAGGGTGGGGGAAACGGGGAGCTGTTTTTT. Residues: CSAARQGGGNGELFF.

The V and J genes are TRBV4-3 and TRBJ2-1; 9 nucleotides line up with TRBD1. The J segment lost 5 bases and the V segment lost 4 bases, leaving 9 bases of the junction unmatched. This CDR3 has 16 residues. Looked up from germline, CDR1 is LGHNA and CDR2 is YSLEER. The CDR3 reads CASSLFWTGVNNEQFF. CDR3 coding DNA: TGCGCCAGCAGCCTCTTCTGGACAGGGGTTAACAATGAGCAGTTCTTC.

The CDR3 DNA is TGTGCCAGCAGCCCGGGGAAAGGATCTGGGACAGATACGCAGTATTTT. Protein sequence: CASSPGKGSGTDTQYF. V and J are TRBV6-1 and TRBJ2-3, with D possibly TRBD2 on 5 matching bases. Germline V lookup: CDR1 MNHNS, CDR2 SASEGT. The CDR3 has 16 amino acids. V shed 6 bases and J shed 3 bases, with 19 bases lying between them.

This clonotype was counted a few times. The chain combines TRBV30 with TRBJ2-5; no firm D call. The CDR3 loop spans 12 amino acids. V lost 3 bases to trimming and J lost 6 bases, with 11 bases between them. Per the germline V gene, CDR1 is GTSNPN and CDR2 is SVGIG (reference sequence). The CDR3 loop is CAWSAISQTQYF. DNA for the CDR3: TGTGCCTGGAGCGCCATTTCCCAGACCCAGTACTTC. The full variable domain, in which reference TRBV30 and TRBJ2-5 provide the parts outside the CDR3, is SQTIHQWPATLVQPVGSPLSLECTVEGTSNPNLYWYRQAAGRGLQLLFYSVGIGQISSEVPQNLSASRPQDRQFILSSKKLLLSDSGFYLCAWSAISQTQYFGPGTRLLVL.

For this clonotype: Relative to the germline gene, one junction end is altered; a read error may explain this. This sequence joins TRBV12-3 or TRBV12-4 and TRBJ2-7; tentatively, D is TRBD1 (5 bases). The CDR3 has 12 amino acids. DNA of the CDR3: TGTGCCAGCAATTTAAGGGGTCACGAGCAGTACTTC. Its translation is CASNLRGHEQYF.

This clonotype was counted at least ten times. DNA for the CDR3: TGTGCCAGCAGTACTTGGACGGAAAATGAAAAACTGTTTTTT. Translated, it gives CASSTWTENEKLFF. The gene calls are TRBV12-3 or TRBV12-4 and TRBJ1-4; D uncertain. The CDR3 sequence is 14 residues long. The V end was cut by 5 bases, the J end by 5 bases, with 12 bases between.

The rearrangement links TRBV6-2 or TRBV6-3 to TRBJ1-5; D is uncertain. Germline CDR1 is MNHEY and CDR2 is SVGEGT. CDR3 size: 13 residues. With 6 bases removed from V and 5 bases from J, the gap between germline ends came to 11 bases. The CDR3 sequence: CASSRELDQPQHF. CDR3 sequence (DNA): TGTGCCAGCAGCCGAGAGTTGGATCAGCCCCAGCATTTT.

The chain joins TRBV5-1 to TRBJ2-7; 7 bases fit TRBD1. Per the germline V gene, CDR1 is SGHRS and CDR2 is YFSETQ. The V gene end was trimmed by 4 bases and the J gene end by 1 base; junction bases not matched to a gene: 8. The CDR3 is made up of 15 amino acids. CDR3 loop: CASSPTRTGSYEQYF. For the CDR3, the DNA is TGCGCCAGCAGCCCGACCAGGACAGGTTCCTACGAGCAGTACTTC.

In this sample, this clonotype turned up a few times. The rearrangement uses TRBV4-1 and TRBJ2-5, with D perhaps TRBD1 or TRBD2 (5 bases each). This CDR3 has 15 amino acids. Germline-derived CDR1 and CDR2 are MGHRA and YSYEKL. With 0 bases removed from V and 7 bases from J, the gap between germline ends came to 15 bases. For the CDR3, the DNA is TGCGCCAGCAGCCAAGAAGGGACCGCCGCGGGGACCCAGTACTTC. It is translated as CASSQEGTAAGTQYF.